Here is one T cell receptor beta chain with its context. The antigen is unknown. This record comes from a study of shared clonotypes between healthy human individuals. Study at large: There were three CD4 naive, three CD4 memory, two CD8 naive and one CD8 memory plates per donor.

Germline values: CDR1 MDHEN, CDR2 SYDVKM. Trimming removed 4 bases from V and 4 bases from J; junction bases left unmatched: 6. The CDR3 is made up of 15 amino acids. Points from the study as a whole: Estimated richness values were generally larger in naive subsets than in memory subsets. Since donors were few, the genetic and exposure-history diversity represented was limited.

Each cell subset's genomic DNA was divided evenly among several immunoSEQ plates. The data were produced by immunoSEQ multiplex PCR, yet TCRdb's version contains in-frame clones alone and is incomplete. The table includes over a million clones, about 74% detected once. This TCR was recovered from a man between 18 and 35 years old in good health. The V gene is TRBV28, the J gene TRBJ2-5; 10 nucleotides align to TRBD2. The sequencing input was memory CD4+ T cells sorted from blood. Subset defined: CD45RA-negative fraction. CDR3 bases: TGTGCCAGCAGTTCGGCTAGCGGGGGCGGAGAGACCCAGTACTTC. It translates to CASSSASGGGETQYF.